A single sample is the source of the 12 T cell receptor beta chains below, sequenced in a study of cytomegalovirus exposure and HLA in healthy donors. The PCR employed 60 Vbeta primers together with 13 Jbeta primers. Clones were sequenced by immunoSEQ multiplex PCR, and TCRdb holds only the in-frame ones, with some missing. The data show 70,000 to 80,000 clones, with around 80% seen just once and 1.5% to 2% held by the top ten. Sequenced material: PBMCs. These receptors were collected from a man aged 18 to 30 in good health and CMV-seronegative.

The chain has TRBV6-5 and TRBJ2-1, with 9 nucleotides matching TRBD2. The CDR3 covers 14 residues. The ends lost 5 bases at V and 8 bases at J; junction bases unmatched: 7. Per the germline V gene, CDR1 is MNHEY and CDR2 is SVGAGI. Here the CDR3 reads CASSQGLARDEQFF. The CDR3 nucleotides are TGTGCCAGCAGTCAAGGACTAGCGAGAGATGAGCAGTTCTTC.

The rearrangement links TRBV9 to TRBJ1-1; TRBD1 is a possible D gene (6 bases). CDR3 length equals 13 residues. V lost 1 base and J lost 3, with 7 bases in between. CDR1 is SGDLS, CDR2 YYNGEE, per germline. CDR3 DNA sequence: TGTGCCAGCAGCGTAAACAGGGACACTGAAGCTTTCTTT. Its translation: CASSVNRDTEAFF.

The J gene is TRBJ2-3, the V gene TRBV29-1; D unresolved. Trimming left V 4 bases short and J 2 bases short, with 7 bases between. CDR1 is SQVTM and CDR2 is ANQGSEA in the germline V gene. This CDR3 comprises 12 residues. CDR3 sequence reads: CSVATHTDTQYF. The DNA of the CDR3 is TGCAGCGTTGCGACACACACAGATACGCAGTATTTT.

The chain recombines TRBV6-1 with TRBJ2-3, with D perhaps TRBD1 (5 bases). This CDR3 comprises 15 residues. Trimming removed 7 bases at V and 1 base at J, with 15 bases between. Germline V gene sequence: CDR1 MNHNS, CDR2 SASEGT. In DNA, the CDR3 is TGTGCCAGCACCGCCGTGGGGCCCCGCACAGATACGCAGTATTTT. Amino acid sequence: CASTAVGPRTDTQYF.

V and J are TRBV6-1 and TRBJ2-3; no reliable D call. The germline V gene has CDR1 MNHNS and CDR2 SASEGT. The CDR3 extends over 11 amino acids. Trimming stripped 4 bases from V and 14 bases from J, with 13 bases between. CDR3 nucleotide sequence: TGTGCCAGCAGTGCCACTACATTTAGGTATTTT. Encoded protein: CASSATTFRYF.

This clone showed up just once. For the CDR3, the DNA is TGTGCCATATCAACAGGGTTCGGTAACTATGGCTACACCTTC. Translated: CAISTGFGNYGYTF. The genes are TRBV2 and TRBJ1-2; perhaps TRBD1 as D (6 bases). Trimming took 10 bases from V and 1 from J, leaving 16 bases between them. Germline V gene data show CDR1 as SNHLY and CDR2 as FYNNEI. The CDR3 runs 14 residues.

This chain uses TRBV27 with TRBJ1-3; tentative D call: TRBD1 (6 bases). Germline loops: CDR1 MNHEY, CDR2 SMNVEV (reference sequence). Trimming removed 3 bases at V and 1 base at J, with 10 bases between. The CDR3 is 15 residues long. CDR3 loop: CASSFTGISGNTIYF. CDR3 bases: TGTGCCAGCAGTTTTACAGGGATATCTGGAAACACCATATATTTT.

About this clone: Other DNA sequences in the sample encode the same CDR3. The genes are TRBV9 and TRBJ1-1, with TRBD1 matching 9 bases. V trimming: 0 bases; J trimming: 6 bases; junction bases outside the gene matches: 6. CDR1 and CDR2 from the germline V gene are SGDLS and YYNGEE. CDR3 length equals 15 residues. The CDR3 region has the DNA TGTGCCAGCAGCGTAGCCGGACAGGGGAGGGCTGAAGCTTTCTTT. Translating it yields CASSVAGQGRAEAFF. Full variable domain (remainder filled in from reference TRBV9 and TRBJ1-1): DSGVTQTPKHLITATGQRVTLRCSPRSGDLSVYWYQQSLDQGLQFLIQYYNGEERAKGNILERFSAQQFPDLHSELNLSSLELGDSALYFCASSVAGQGRAEAFFGQGTRLTVV.

The rearrangement uses TRBV7-3 and TRBJ2-5, with TRBD2 matching 10 bases. Unmatched junction bases numbered 11, after V lost 5 bases and J lost 5 bases. Per the germline V gene, CDR1 is SGHTA and CDR2 is FQGTGA. The CDR3 consists of 16 residues. The CDR3 nucleotides read TGTGCCAGCAGCCCCGCGGGGGGTAGCGGGGGGGAGACCCAGTACTTC. Amino acid sequence: CASSPAGGSGGETQYF.

The chain couples TRBV28 to TRBJ2-7, with 9 bases fitting TRBD1. Germline V lookup: CDR1 MDHEN, CDR2 SYDVKM. J was trimmed by 2 bases and V by 2 bases; bases with no gene match: 16. The CDR3 has 19 amino acids. The CDR3 sequence is CASSLKRTITGTGTYEQYF. The CDR3 DNA follows: TGTGCCAGCAGTTTAAAGAGAACGATCACCGGGACAGGGACCTACGAGCAGTACTTC.

This chain links TRBV5-6 with TRBJ1-2; D uncertain. There are 15 residues in the CDR3. Trimming removed 1 base from V and 0 bases from J, with 10 bases in between. Germline V gives CDR1 SGHDT, CDR2 YYEEEE. The CDR3 loop is CASSLHREPNYGYTF. The DNA for the CDR3 is TGTGCCAGCAGCTTGCACAGAGAACCTAACTATGGCTACACCTTC.

V usage is TRBV28 and J usage is TRBJ1-2; 9 bases agree with TRBD1. The CDR3 spans 12 residues. After removal of 6 bases from V and 12 bases from J, the junction contained 8 bases not matched to a gene. Germline lookup yields CDR1 MDHEN and CDR2 SYDVKM. The CDR3 nucleotides are TGTGCCAGCAGGCCGGGACAGGGTTCCCACACCTTC. Residues: CASRPGQGSHTF.